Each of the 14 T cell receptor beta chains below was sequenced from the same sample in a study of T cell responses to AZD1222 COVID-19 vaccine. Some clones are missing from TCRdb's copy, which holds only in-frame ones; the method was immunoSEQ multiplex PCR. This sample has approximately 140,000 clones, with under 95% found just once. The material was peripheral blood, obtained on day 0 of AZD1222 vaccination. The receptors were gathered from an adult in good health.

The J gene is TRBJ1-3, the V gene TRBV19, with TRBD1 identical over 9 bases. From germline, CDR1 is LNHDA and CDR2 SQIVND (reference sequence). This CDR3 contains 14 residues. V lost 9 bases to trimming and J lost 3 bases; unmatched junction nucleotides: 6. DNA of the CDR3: TGTGCCAGCGACAGGGGGACCGATGGAAACACCATATATTTT. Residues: CASDRGTDGNTIYF.

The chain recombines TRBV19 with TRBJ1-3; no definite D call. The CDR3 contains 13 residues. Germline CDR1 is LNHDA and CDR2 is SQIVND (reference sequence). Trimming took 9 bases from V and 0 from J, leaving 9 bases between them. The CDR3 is CASRRSSGNTIYF. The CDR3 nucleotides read TGTGCCAGCCGACGGAGCTCTGGAAACACCATATATTTT.

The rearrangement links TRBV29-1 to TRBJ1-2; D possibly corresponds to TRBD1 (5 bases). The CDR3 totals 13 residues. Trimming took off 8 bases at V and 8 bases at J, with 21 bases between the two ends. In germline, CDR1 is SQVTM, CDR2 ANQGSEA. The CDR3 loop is CSLRGGLDGGYTF. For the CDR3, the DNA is TGCAGCCTGAGGGGTGGCCTTGATGGGGGCTACACCTTC. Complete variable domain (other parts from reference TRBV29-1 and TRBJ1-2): SAVISQKPSRDICQRGTSLTIQCQVDSQVTMMFWYRQQPGQSLTLIATANQGSEATYESGFVIDKFPISRPNLTFSTLTVSNMSPEDSSIYLCSLRGGLDGGYTFGSGTRLTVV.

In DNA, the CDR3 is TGTGCCAGCAGCTGGGGACAGGGGGCCGGTGAGCAGTTCTTC. As protein: CASSWGQGAGEQFF. The chain links TRBV7-8 to TRBJ2-1, with TRBD1 matching 12 bases. Germline V gives CDR1 SGHVS, CDR2 FQNEAQ. J was trimmed by 9 bases and V by 4 bases; bases with no gene match: 4. CDR3 size: 14 residues.

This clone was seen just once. CDR3 sequence: CATSDVGGTGELFF. The CDR3 DNA is TGTGCCACCAGTGATGTGGGGGGTACCGGGGAGCTGTTTTTT. The rearrangement uses TRBV24-1 and TRBJ2-2, with D possibly TRBD2 on 6 matching bases. V lost 3 bases and J lost 5, with 9 bases in between. Germline lookup yields CDR1 KGHDR and CDR2 SFDVKD. The CDR3 totals 14 residues.

The CDR3 protein is CASSRSQLGAGRYEQYF. The DNA for the CDR3 is TGTGCCAGCAGCCGATCCCAATTGGGAGCGGGGAGGTACGAGCAGTACTTC. V is TRBV14 and J is TRBJ2-7; the match to TRBD2 covers 7 bases. V dropped 4 bases and J dropped 4; count of bases not matched to a gene: 16. The CDR3 sequence is 17 residues long. Germline lookup yields CDR1 SGHDN and CDR2 FVKESK.

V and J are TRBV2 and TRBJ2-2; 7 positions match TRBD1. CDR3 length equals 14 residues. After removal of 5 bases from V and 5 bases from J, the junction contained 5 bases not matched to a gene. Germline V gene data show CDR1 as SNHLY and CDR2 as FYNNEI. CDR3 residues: CASSLNRGTGELFF. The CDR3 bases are TGTGCCAGCAGTTTAAACAGGGGAACCGGGGAGCTGTTTTTT.

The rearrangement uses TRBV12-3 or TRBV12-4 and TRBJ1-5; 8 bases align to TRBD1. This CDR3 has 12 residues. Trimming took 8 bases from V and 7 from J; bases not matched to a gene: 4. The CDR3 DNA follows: TGTGCCAGCGGACAGGGAAGGCAGCCCCAGCATTTT. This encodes CASGQGRQPQHF.

The CDR3 is CASSVVRNTEAFF. CDR3 nucleotides: TGTGCCAGCAGCGTAGTCCGAAACACTGAAGCTTTCTTT. The V call is TRBV9, the J call TRBJ1-1, with no clear D. The CDR3 covers 13 residues. Trimming cost V 0 bases and J 2 bases, with 5 bases left between them. Germline CDR1 reads SGDLS; CDR2 reads YYNGEE.

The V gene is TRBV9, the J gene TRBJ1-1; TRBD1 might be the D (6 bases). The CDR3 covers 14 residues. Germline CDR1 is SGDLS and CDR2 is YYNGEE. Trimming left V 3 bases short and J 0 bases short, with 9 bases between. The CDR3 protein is CASSAGTLNTEAFF. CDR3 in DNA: TGTGCCAGCAGCGCAGGGACATTGAACACTGAAGCTTTCTTT.

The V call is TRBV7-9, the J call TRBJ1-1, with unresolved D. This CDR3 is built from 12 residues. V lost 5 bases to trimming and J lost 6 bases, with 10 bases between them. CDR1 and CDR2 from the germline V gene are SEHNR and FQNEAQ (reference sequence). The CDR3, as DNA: TGTGCCAGCAGCCTCCTAGCGTCTGAAGCTTTCTTT. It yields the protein CASSLLASEAFF.

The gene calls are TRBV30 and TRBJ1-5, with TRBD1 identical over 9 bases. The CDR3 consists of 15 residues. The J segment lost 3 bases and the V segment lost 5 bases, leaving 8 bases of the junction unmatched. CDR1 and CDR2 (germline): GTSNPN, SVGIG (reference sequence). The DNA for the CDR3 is TGTGCCTGGGCCCGCGGGACAGGGTACAATCAGCCCCAGCATTTT. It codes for CAWARGTGYNQPQHF.

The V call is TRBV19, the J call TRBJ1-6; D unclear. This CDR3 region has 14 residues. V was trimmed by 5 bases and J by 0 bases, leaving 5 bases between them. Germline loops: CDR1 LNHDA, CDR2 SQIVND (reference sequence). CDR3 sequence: CASSQDSYNSPLHF. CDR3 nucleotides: TGTGCCAGTAGTCAGGACTCCTATAATTCACCCCTCCACTTT.

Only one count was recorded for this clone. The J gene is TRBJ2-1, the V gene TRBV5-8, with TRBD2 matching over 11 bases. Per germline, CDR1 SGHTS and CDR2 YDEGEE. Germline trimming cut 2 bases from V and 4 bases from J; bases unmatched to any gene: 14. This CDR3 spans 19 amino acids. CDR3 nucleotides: TGTGCCAGCAGCTTCGGTAAAGTAGCGGGAGGGCCCCTTTACAATGAGCAGTTCTTC. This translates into CASSFGKVAGGPLYNEQFF. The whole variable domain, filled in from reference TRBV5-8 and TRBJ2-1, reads EAGVTQSPTHLIKTRGQQATLRCSPISGHTSVYWYQQALGLGLQFLLWYDEGEERNRGNFPPRFSGRQFPNYSSELNVNALELEDSALYLCASSFGKVAGGPLYNEQFFGPGTRLTVL.